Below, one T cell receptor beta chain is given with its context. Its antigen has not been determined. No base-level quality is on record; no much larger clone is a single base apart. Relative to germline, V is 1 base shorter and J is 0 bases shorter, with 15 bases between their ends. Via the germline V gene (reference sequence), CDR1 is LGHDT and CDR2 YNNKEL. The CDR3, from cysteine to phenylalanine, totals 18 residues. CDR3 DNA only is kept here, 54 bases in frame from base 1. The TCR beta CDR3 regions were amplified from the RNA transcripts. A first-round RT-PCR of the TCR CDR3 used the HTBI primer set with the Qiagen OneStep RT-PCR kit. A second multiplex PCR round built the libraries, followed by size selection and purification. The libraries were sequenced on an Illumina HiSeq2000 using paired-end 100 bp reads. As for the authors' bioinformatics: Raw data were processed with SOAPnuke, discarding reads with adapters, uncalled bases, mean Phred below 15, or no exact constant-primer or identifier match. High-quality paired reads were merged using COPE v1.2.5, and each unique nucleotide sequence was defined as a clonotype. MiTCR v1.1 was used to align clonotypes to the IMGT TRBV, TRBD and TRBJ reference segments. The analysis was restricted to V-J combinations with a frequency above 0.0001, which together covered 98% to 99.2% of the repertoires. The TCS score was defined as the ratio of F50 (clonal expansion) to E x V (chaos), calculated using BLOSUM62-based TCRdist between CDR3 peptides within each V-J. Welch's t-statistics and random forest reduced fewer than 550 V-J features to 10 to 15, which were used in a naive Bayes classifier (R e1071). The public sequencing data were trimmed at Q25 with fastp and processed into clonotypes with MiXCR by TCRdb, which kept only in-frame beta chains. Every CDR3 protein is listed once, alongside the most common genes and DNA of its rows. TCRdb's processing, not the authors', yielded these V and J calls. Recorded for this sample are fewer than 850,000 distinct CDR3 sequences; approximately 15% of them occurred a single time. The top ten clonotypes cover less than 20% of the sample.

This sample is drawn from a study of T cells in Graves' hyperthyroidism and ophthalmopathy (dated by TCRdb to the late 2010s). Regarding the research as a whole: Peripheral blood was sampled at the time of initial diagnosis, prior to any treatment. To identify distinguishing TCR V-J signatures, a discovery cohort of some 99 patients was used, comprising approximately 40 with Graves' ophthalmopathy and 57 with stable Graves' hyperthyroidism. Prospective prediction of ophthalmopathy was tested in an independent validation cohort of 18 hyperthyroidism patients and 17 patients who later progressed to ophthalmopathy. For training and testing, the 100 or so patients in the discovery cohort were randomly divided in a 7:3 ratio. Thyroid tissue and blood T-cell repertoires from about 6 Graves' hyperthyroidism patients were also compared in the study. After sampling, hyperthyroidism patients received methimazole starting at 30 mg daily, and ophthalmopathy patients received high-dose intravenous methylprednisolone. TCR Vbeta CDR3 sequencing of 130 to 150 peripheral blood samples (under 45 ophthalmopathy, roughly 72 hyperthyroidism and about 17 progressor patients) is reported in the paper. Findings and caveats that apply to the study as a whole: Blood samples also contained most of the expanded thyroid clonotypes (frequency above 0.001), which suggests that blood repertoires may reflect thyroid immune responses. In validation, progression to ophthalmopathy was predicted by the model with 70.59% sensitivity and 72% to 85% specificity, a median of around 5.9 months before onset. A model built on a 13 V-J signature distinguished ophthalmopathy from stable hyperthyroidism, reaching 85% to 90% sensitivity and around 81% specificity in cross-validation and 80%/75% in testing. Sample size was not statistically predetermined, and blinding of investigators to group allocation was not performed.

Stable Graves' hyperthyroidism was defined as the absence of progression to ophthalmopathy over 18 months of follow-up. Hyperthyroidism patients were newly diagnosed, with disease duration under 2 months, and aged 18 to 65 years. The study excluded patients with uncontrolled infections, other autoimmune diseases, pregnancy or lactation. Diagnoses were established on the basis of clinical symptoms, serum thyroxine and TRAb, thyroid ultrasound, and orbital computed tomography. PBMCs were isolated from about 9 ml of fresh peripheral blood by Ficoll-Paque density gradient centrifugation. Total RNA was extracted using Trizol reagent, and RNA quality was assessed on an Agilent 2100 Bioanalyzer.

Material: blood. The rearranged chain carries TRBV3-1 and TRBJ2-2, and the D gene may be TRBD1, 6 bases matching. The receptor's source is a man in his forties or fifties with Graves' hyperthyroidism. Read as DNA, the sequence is TGTGCCAGCAGCCAAGGATACAGGGCCCCTACGAACACCGGGGAGCTGTTTTTT. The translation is CASSQGYRAPTNTGELFF.